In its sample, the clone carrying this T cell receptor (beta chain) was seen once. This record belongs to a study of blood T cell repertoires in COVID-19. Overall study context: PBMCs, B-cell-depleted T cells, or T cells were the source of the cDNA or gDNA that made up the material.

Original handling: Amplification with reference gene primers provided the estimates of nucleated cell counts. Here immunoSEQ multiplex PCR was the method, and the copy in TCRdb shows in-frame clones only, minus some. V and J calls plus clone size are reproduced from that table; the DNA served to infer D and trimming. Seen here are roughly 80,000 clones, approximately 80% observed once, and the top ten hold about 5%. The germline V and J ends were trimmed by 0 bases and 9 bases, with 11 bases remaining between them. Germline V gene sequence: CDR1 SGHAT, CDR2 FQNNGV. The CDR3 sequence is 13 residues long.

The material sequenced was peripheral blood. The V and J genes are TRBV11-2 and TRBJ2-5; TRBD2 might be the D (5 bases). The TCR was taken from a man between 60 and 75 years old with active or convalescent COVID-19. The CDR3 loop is CASSLDQAGAQYF. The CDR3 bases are TGTGCCAGCAGCTTAGATCAGGCGGGCGCCCAGTACTTC.